Listed below are T cell receptor beta chains from one sample, sequenced in a study of cytomegalovirus exposure and HLA in healthy donors. TCRdb keeps only in-frame clones here, not all; method: immunoSEQ multiplex PCR. The sample includes approximately 32,000 clones, more than 90% of them seen just once. The sample taken for sequencing was PBMCs. Receptors were obtained from a woman aged 18-29 years in good health and CMV-seronegative. Both conserved end residues are part of each CDR3. The D gene is left open where the match is weak. Some rows have no size entry. The others give once, few or many, or a class for an expanded clone.

V	J	size	length	D	CDR3	DNA
TRBV11-1	TRBJ2-5	NA	14	NA	CASSPAIEVETQYF	TGTGCCAGCAGCCCTGCGATCGAGGTGGAGACCCAGTACTTC
TRBV19	TRBJ2-3	NA	15	NA	CASIGAAASTDTQYF	TGTGCCAGTATTGGAGCAGCGGCTAGCACAGATACGCAGTATTTT
TRBV11-3	TRBJ2-1	few	15	TRBD2	CASSLHRDYHNEQFF	TGTGCCAGCAGCTTACACCGGGACTACCACAATGAGCAGTTCTTC
TRBV7-7	TRBJ2-1	NA	14	NA	CASSQSGTRGEQFF	TGTGCTAGCAGCCAATCCGGGACCCGGGGGGAGCAGTTCTTC
TRBV7-3	TRBJ1-1	NA	13	NA	CASSSTVNTEAFF	TGTGCCAGCAGCTCGACAGTGAACACTGAAGCTTTCTTT
TRBV28	TRBJ1-3	NA	18	NA	CASSATRLGGDAGNTIYF	TGTGCCAGCAGTGCTACTCGCCTTGGGGGGGATGCGGGAAACACCATATATTTT
TRBV7-9	TRBJ2-7	NA	15	NA	CASSLETSDSYEQYF	TGTGCCAGCAGCTTAGAGACTAGTGACTCCTACGAGCAGTACTTC
TRBV5-8	TRBJ1-3	NA	15	TRBD1	CASSSRDRAGNTIYF	TGTGCCAGCAGCTCAAGGGACAGGGCGGGAAACACCATATATTTT
TRBV28	TRBJ2-7	NA	15	TRBD2	CASSLILAGGYEQYF	TGTGCCAGCAGTTTAATACTAGCGGGGGGCTACGAGCAGTACTTC
TRBV29-1	TRBJ2-5	NA	11	NA	CSVEDGSTQYF	TGCAGCGTTGAAGATGGTAGCACCCAGTACTTC
TRBV7-6	TRBJ1-1	NA	14	TRBD1	CASSSTGANTEAFF	TGTGCCAGCAGCTCCACAGGGGCGAACACTGAAGCTTTCTTT
TRBV5-5	TRBJ2-6	NA	13	NA	CASRASGANVLTF	TGTGCCAGCAGGGCCTCTGGGGCCAACGTCCTGACTTTC
TRBV7-9	TRBJ1-2	NA	14	NA	CSSSLVASNYGYTF	TGTTCCAGCAGCTTAGTGGCCTCTAACTATGGCTACACCTTC
TRBV27	TRBJ2-2	few	20	TRBD2	CASSYLVPGLAGGYTGELFF	TGTGCCAGCAGTTATCTTGTCCCGGGACTAGCGGGAGGCTACACCGGGGAGCTGTTTTTT
TRBV7-9	TRBJ2-7	NA	16	TRBD2	CASSLFSGRAPYEQYF	TGTGCCAGCAGCTTATTTAGCGGGAGGGCACCCTACGAGCAGTACTTC
TRBV19	TRBJ1-3	NA	14	NA	CASSTEQTGNTIYF	TGTGCCAGTAGTACCGAGCAAACGGGAAACACCATATATTTT
TRBV7-9	TRBJ2-3	NA	15	NA	CASSLGYKNTDTQYF	TGTGCCAGCAGCTTAGGGTACAAAAACACAGATACGCAGTATTTT
TRBV29-1	TRBJ2-7	NA	15	TRBD2	CSVEDQTSGRYKQYF	TGCAGCGTTGAAGATCAGACTAGCGGGAGGTATAAGCAGTACTTC
TRBV6-1	TRBJ1-2	NA	14	NA	CASSEAPGMITYTF	TGTGCCAGCAGTGAAGCGCCAGGAATGATCACCTACACCTTC
TRBV4-1	TRBJ2-5	NA	18	TRBD2	CASSQESRLAGVHETQYF	TGCGCCAGCAGCCAAGAATCGAGATTAGCGGGAGTCCACGAGACCCAGTACTTC
TRBV6-1	TRBJ2-4	NA	16	TRBD2	CASSDHQGLVRYIQYF	TGTGCCAGCAGTGACCACCAAGGACTAGTACGTTACATTCAGTACTTC
TRBV7-9	TRBJ2-5	NA	13	NA	CASRLKGGGAQYF	TGTGCCAGCAGACTTAAGGGCGGAGGGGCCCAGTACTTC
TRBV28	TRBJ1-2	few	15	NA	CASRSTLGAGYGYTF	TGTGCCAGCAGATCCACTCTCGGAGCTGGCTATGGCTACACCTTC
TRBV21-1	TRBJ1-2	NA	15	NA	CASSKYDRGDLGYTF	TGTGCCAGCAGCAAGTATGACAGGGGAGATCTTGGCTACACCTTC
TRBV9	TRBJ2-1	NA	16	TRBD2	CASSVGGLAVYNEQFF	TGTGCCAGCAGCGTAGGTGGACTAGCGGTCTACAATGAGCAGTTCTTC
TRBV4-1	TRBJ2-3	NA	16	NA	CASSQATGLLTDTQYF	TGCGCCAGCAGCCAAGCGACGGGACTCCTCACAGATACGCAGTATTTT
TRBV6-6	TRBJ2-7	NA	15	NA	CASSYRLVGSYEQYF	TGTGCCAGCAGTTACAGACTAGTTGGCTCCTACGAGCAGTACTTC
TRBV28	TRBJ1-1	NA	15	NA	CASRHTGLVNTEAFF	TGTGCCAGCAGGCACACAGGGTTGGTGAACACTGAAGCTTTCTTT
TRBV25-1	TRBJ2-1	NA	16	TRBD1	CASSARQGVGYNEQFF	TGTGCCAGCAGTGCTCGACAGGGCGTGGGATACAATGAGCAGTTCTTC
TRBV6-1	TRBJ1-2	NA	11	NA	CASSAHTGYTF	TGTGCCAGCAGCGCACATACCGGCTACACCTTC
TRBV28	TRBJ1-4	NA	17	NA	CASSLQGWAATNEKLFF	TGTGCCAGCAGTCTCCAGGGCTGGGCCGCAACTAATGAAAAACTGTTTTTT
TRBV19	TRBJ1-2	NA	12	NA	CASQATDYGYTF	TGTGCCAGTCAAGCGACAGACTATGGCTACACCTTC
TRBV7-3	TRBJ2-1	NA	17	TRBD2	CASSLRQAGGIRDEQFF	TGTGCCAGCAGCTTAAGGCAGGCGGGAGGAATTAGGGATGAGCAGTTCTTC
TRBV30	TRBJ2-7	NA	11	NA	CAWSPPGEQYF	TGTGCCTGGAGTCCCCCCGGGGAGCAGTACTTC
TRBV2	TRBJ2-7	NA	16	NA	CASSEGSSVPPYEQYF	TGTGCCAGCAGTGAAGGATCCTCAGTTCCGCCCTACGAGCAGTACTTC
TRBV5-1	TRBJ1-2	NA	14	TRBD1	CASSWPTGSDGYTF	TGCGCCAGCAGCTGGCCGACAGGGTCGGATGGCTACACCTTC
TRBV6-5	TRBJ1-5	NA	14	NA	CASSYPNSNQPQHF	TGTGCCAGCAGTTACCCAAATAGCAATCAGCCCCAGCATTTT
TRBV10-3	TRBJ1-1	NA	14	TRBD1	CAIREDRANTEAFF	TGTGCCATCAGAGAGGACAGGGCGAACACTGAAGCTTTCTTT
TRBV11-3	TRBJ2-1	NA	15	NA	CASSLEWGAYNEQFF	TGTGCCAGCAGCTTAGAGTGGGGAGCCTACAATGAGCAGTTCTTC
TRBV5-1	TRBJ2-3	NA	17	NA	CASSLGVWAGARDTQYF	TGCGCCAGCAGCTTGGGCGTTTGGGCTGGCGCCAGAGATACGCAGTATTTT